The 8 T cell receptor beta chains presented below share a single source sample, sequenced in a study of blood T cells in healthy people across ages. A second about 6 to 12 cycle PCR used barcoded and J-beta primers. TCRdb passed the 5' RACE reads through MiXCR, listing each CDR3 protein once. This sample yields more than 650,000 distinct CDR3 sequences, of which roughly 25% are seen a single time; around 2.9% belongs to the top ten. These sequences were also reported in another study, on T cells of mothers and their children.

The specimen sequenced was blood. The receptors here all came from a boy younger than 18 in good health.

The CDR3 spells CASSVTGLSEETQYF. The CDR3, as DNA: TGTGCCAGCAGCGTGACAGGACTAAGTGAAGAGACCCAGTACTTC. This chain joins TRBV7-2 and TRBJ2-5, with D perhaps given as TRBD1 or TRBD2 (6 bases each). This CDR3 is built from 15 residues. Germline assignment: CDR1 SGHTA and CDR2 FQGNSA. Trimming took 5 bases from V and 3 from J, leaving 16 bases between them.

This clonotype was seen a few times. The rearrangement links TRBV7-6 to TRBJ2-3; D tentatively fits TRBD1 or TRBD2 (5 bases each). This CDR3 is built from 15 residues. Germline CDR1 reads SGHVS; CDR2 reads FNYEAQ. V was pared by 3 bases and J by 6 bases, with 16 bases between. The CDR3 spells CASSFRDPPGDTQYF. CDR3 DNA: TGTGCCAGCAGCTTTCGGGACCCACCCGGGGATACGCAGTATTTT.

This clonotype came up a few times. This chain connects TRBV27 to TRBJ1-4; D gene unclear. With 4 bases removed from V and 4 bases from J, the gap between germline ends came to 7 bases. Germline CDR1 is MNHEY and CDR2 is SMNVEV (reference sequence). The CDR3 loop spans 13 amino acids. The CDR3 bases are TGTGCCAGCAGTTCAATGGGTAATGAAAAACTGTTTTTT. Translating it yields CASSSMGNEKLFF.

This clonotype was counted between two and nine times. The CDR3 loop reads CASSLDSGEYF. The CDR3 DNA follows: TGTGCCAGCAGCTTGGACAGCGGGGAGTACTTC. The V and J genes are TRBV5-5 and TRBJ2-7; TRBD2 matches 7 bases. The germline V gene has CDR1 SGHKS and CDR2 YYEKEE (reference sequence). The CDR3 is made up of 11 amino acids. V shed 0 bases and J 11 bases; nucleotides not matched to a gene: 2.

The chain combines TRBV29-1 with TRBJ1-1; D may be TRBD1 (5 bases). V gave up 3 bases and J gave up 4 bases, with 15 bases separating them. Germline CDR1 SQVTM, CDR2 ANQGSEA. The CDR3 contains 14 residues. CDR3 in amino acids: CSVEVGGFVTEAFF. The CDR3 DNA reads as TGCAGCGTTGAGGTCGGGGGGTTTGTCACTGAAGCTTTCTTT.

Remarks on this clonotype: At one end, the junction sequence differs from germline, possibly due to a read error. The genes are TRBV27 and TRBJ2-1; D not resolved. This CDR3 comprises 14 residues. CDR1 and CDR2 (germline): MNHEY, SMNVEV (reference sequence). The CDR3 bases are TGTGCCAGCAGTCTCCTGAGCTCCTACAGTGAGCAGTTCTTC. The encoded protein is CASSLLSSYSEQFF.

This clonotype showed up just a few times. The chain employs TRBV12-3 or TRBV12-4 and TRBJ2-4, with TRBD2 matching 12 bases. Unmatched junction bases numbered 0, after V lost 6 bases and J lost 3 bases. The CDR3 spans 14 residues. CDR3: CASRGLAGKNIQYF. In DNA form, the CDR3 reads TGTGCCAGCAGGGGACTAGCGGGCAAAAACATTCAGTACTTC.

This clonotype turned up a few times. The chain employs TRBV11-2 and TRBJ2-5, with unresolved D. The CDR3 loop spans 13 amino acids. Trimming removed 3 bases at V and 4 bases at J, with 9 bases between. Looked up from germline, CDR1 is SGHAT and CDR2 is FQNNGV. The CDR3 bases are TGTGCCAGCAGCTTCTCACTGGCAGAGACCCAGTACTTC. It is translated as CASSFSLAETQYF.